This TCR beta chain was profiled in a study of a mutant IDH1 vaccine in newly diagnosed glioma (dated by TCRdb to 2020 to 2023). General notes on the study: Of the 25 to 35 patients who were treated, about 60% were male and roughly 40% were female, and the mean age was roughly 40 years. Prior to enrollment, standard therapy consisting of radiotherapy alone, temozolomide alone, or radiochemotherapy with temozolomide had been administered to patients, with the combination being received by most patients. Peripheral blood samples were drawn at six visits, namely V03 (baseline), V05, V07, V10, V12 and V13. For exploratory analyses, around 26 treated patients had longitudinal TCRB deep sequencing done wherever samples were available. Paper-wide results and their limitations: No apparent relationship was observed between pseudoprogression and alterations in the top peripheral T cell clonotypes detected by TCRB sequencing. PBMC samples for TCRB deep sequencing were selected based on availability. Immune responses induced by the vaccine were seen in more than 85% of patients across multiple MHC alleles. The authors stated that sample limitations prevented analyses of patient blood samples from being reproduced.

The library was prepared using the immunoSEQ multiplex PCR assay. Rearranged TCR beta chain sequences were amplified with the hsTCRB Kit following the manufacturer's protocol. TCRB libraries were sequenced on an Illumina MiSeq. The authors' pipeline ran thus. The kit vendor's proprietary platform handled demultiplexing, trimming and gene mapping. The table comes from immuneACCESS by way of TCRdb, which keeps in-frame sequences with V and J called. Part of the clones is missing from these tables; in studies checked, under half for an unresolved V gene and the rest for unknown reasons. V, J and clone size are taken as reported in that table, and D and trimming were inferred from the DNA itself. This sample lists tens of thousands of clones; roughly 88% were detected once. Jointly, the top ten make up approximately 2.5% of the sample. The time point label here, explained by the study, means: baseline, week 1 (first vaccination visit). Per the publication, the treatment or condition label means: pre-vaccination baseline after standard-of-care therapy. The donors had newly diagnosed IDH1-mutant astrocytomas of WHO grade 3 or 4 that showed loss of nuclear ATRX. The samples were drawn from NOA16, a multicentre, single-arm, open-label phase I trial in Germany that tested a mutant IDH1 peptide vaccine in humans for the first time. For immunogenicity testing, the blood drawn at visit V03 was used as the baseline sample. Genomic DNA for TCRB sequencing was extracted from EDTA blood using the DNeasy Blood and Tissue Kit.

As regards this clone: This receptor's antigen is unknown. No base quality information exists; no much larger clone differs at one position.

CDR1 is given as LNHDA and CDR2 as SQIVND, both from the germline V gene (reference sequence). The CDR3 contains 14 residues, cysteine and phenylalanine counted. Left in the record is the CDR3 DNA by itself, 42 bases read in frame from the first base. V lost 5 bases and J lost 6 bases, and the count of bases not matched to a germline gene is 4. The TCR sequence derives from a man between 35 and 55 years old with glioma. The chain is encoded by TRBV19 joined to TRBJ2-2; the central 9 bases match TRBD2. Source: PBMCs, taken from a glioma patient treated with radiotherapy, temozolomide or both. The CDR3 reads CASSSRTSAGELFF. Read as DNA, the sequence is TGTGCCAGTAGTTCACGGACTAGCGCCGGGGAGCTGTTTTTT.